Each of the 20 T cell receptor beta chains below was sequenced from the same sample in a study of T cell clones after liver transplantation. Measured with immunoSEQ multiplex PCR; TCRdb has only the in-frame clones, and not every one. The sample consists of approximately 71,000 clones, nearly 95% of them appearing once. Sequencing used CD4+ T cells from blood, obtained less than 28 months after liver transplant. The receptor source for this set is a human patient who received a liver transplant. T cells may partly derive from the graft donor.

V usage is TRBV2 and J usage is TRBJ1-4, with D perhaps TRBD1 (6 bases). CDR3 length: 17 amino acids. CDR1 is SNHLY, CDR2 FYNNEI, per germline. V was pared by 2 bases and J by 0 bases, with 13 bases between. The CDR3 coding sequence is TGTGCCAGCAGTGAATACCCCAGGGGAACAACTAATGAAAAACTGTTTTTT. This translates into CASSEYPRGTTNEKLFF.

The chain uses TRBV13 and TRBJ2-3; 8 nucleotides match TRBD2. This CDR3 region has 18 residues. The V gene's germline CDR1 is PRHDT and CDR2 FYEKMQ (reference sequence). V lost 5 bases, J lost 2 bases, and 15 bases stayed unmatched. The CDR3: CASSPEDFAGGLTDTQYF. In nucleotides, the CDR3 is TGTGCCAGCAGCCCCGAGGACTTTGCGGGAGGACTCACAGATACGCAGTATTTT.

This clone was counted only a few times. This chain connects TRBV30 to TRBJ1-2; the D is unclear. The CDR3 is made up of 11 amino acids. Trimming took off 5 bases at V and 8 bases at J, with 12 bases between the two ends. Germline-derived CDR1 and CDR2 are GTSNPN and SVGIG (reference sequence). In DNA, the CDR3 is TGTGCCTGGTCAACGGCGGGAGGCTACACCTTC. It codes for CAWSTAGGYTF.

The V call is TRBV19, the J call TRBJ1-1, with 9 bases fitting TRBD1. The germline gives CDR1 LNHDA, CDR2 SQIVND (reference sequence). V trimming: 5 bases; J trimming: 3 bases; junction bases outside the gene matches: 13. This CDR3 has 17 residues. CDR3: CASSVYGTGFFHTEAFF. CDR3 nucleotides: TGTGCCAGTAGTGTCTACGGGACAGGGTTTTTTCACACTGAAGCTTTCTTT. The whole variable domain, remainder taken from reference TRBV19 and TRBJ1-1, is DGGITQSPKYLFRKEGQNVTLSCEQNLNHDAMYWYRQDPGQGLRLIYYSQIVNDFQKGDIAEGYSVSREKKESFPLTVTSAQKNPTAFYLCASSVYGTGFFHTEAFFGQGTRLTVV.

V gene TRBV7-2 combines with J gene TRBJ2-7; 8 nucleotides line up with TRBD2. Losses at the gene ends were 0 bases for V and 7 bases for J; bases not matched to a gene: 5. The CDR3 contains 14 residues. Germline V lookup: CDR1 SGHTA, CDR2 FQGNSA. CDR3 DNA: TGTGCCAGCAGCTTAGCAGCGGGAGCACTGGAGCAGTACTTC. This gives the protein CASSLAAGALEQYF.

This chain connects TRBV4-2 to TRBJ1-5; perhaps TRBD1 as D (6 bases). V lost 1 base and J lost 7, with 14 bases in between. Per the germline V gene, CDR1 is LGHNA and CDR2 is YNFKEQ. The CDR3 has 15 amino acids. The chain's CDR3 is CASSQAKGGVQPQHF. Written as DNA, the CDR3 is TGTGCCAGCAGCCAAGCGAAGGGGGGGGTGCAGCCCCAGCATTTT.

The gene calls are TRBV7-8 and TRBJ2-3; no firm D call. Germline V gene data show CDR1 as SGHVS and CDR2 as FQNEAQ. The CDR3 length is 14 residues. Trimming took off 2 bases at V and 5 bases at J, with 11 bases between the two ends. The CDR3 bases are TGTGCCAGCAGCTTACATGCGGTAGGAGATACGCAGTATTTT. Translating gives CASSLHAVGDTQYF.

The V gene is TRBV10-1, the J gene TRBJ2-7, with 7 bases identical to TRBD2. This CDR3 region has 13 residues. Germline V gene data show CDR1 as WNHNN and CDR2 as SYGVQD (reference sequence). V was clipped by 11 bases and J by 2 bases; unmatched bases: 9. The CDR3, as DNA: TGCGCCGACGGGGCTAGCGGCACCTACGAGCAGTACTTC. This translates into CADGASGTYEQYF.

V usage is TRBV5-6 and J usage is TRBJ2-3; no clear D. This CDR3 has 11 residues. Trimming left V 0 bases short and J 6 bases short, with 2 bases between. The germline V gene has CDR1 SGHDT and CDR2 YYEEEE. The CDR3 DNA is TGTGCCAGCAGCTTGGCCGATACGCAGTATTTT. Protein sequence: CASSLADTQYF.

V usage is TRBV7-3 and J usage is TRBJ2-6; 7 bases are shared with TRBD1. Germline V gene sequence: CDR1 SGHTA, CDR2 FQGTGA. There are 17 residues in the CDR3. V was clipped by 0 bases and J by 2 bases; unmatched bases: 4. The CDR3 spells CASSLTGGATGANVLTF. CDR3 nucleotide sequence: TGTGCCAGCAGCTTAACAGGGGGCGCGACTGGGGCCAACGTCCTGACTTTC.

This clone occurred once. The chain employs TRBV7-9 and TRBJ1-1; tentative D call: TRBD1 (5 bases). Germline CDR1 reads SEHNR; CDR2 reads FQNEAQ (reference sequence). This CDR3 spans 14 amino acids. V was pared by 1 base and J by 2 bases, with 8 bases between. CDR3 bases: TGTGCCAGCAGCTTAGGGCAGGGTAACACTGAAGCTTTCTTT. It specifies CASSLGQGNTEAFF.

The chain employs TRBV15 and TRBJ1-1; 7 bases are a match to TRBD1. The CDR3 has 14 residues. Germline V CDR1 and CDR2: LNHNV, YYDKDF (reference sequence). V lost 3 bases and J lost 7; bases outside the gene matches: 8. The DNA for the CDR3 is TGTGCCACCAGCAGGGACAGGTCCCGAGGTGAAGCTTTCTTT. It codes for CATSRDRSRGEAFF.

The count of this clone is one. V and J are TRBV4-3 and TRBJ1-1; maybe TRBD1 (6 bases). CDR3 length: 15 residues. Germline V gene data show CDR1 as LGHNA and CDR2 as YSLEER. Trimming removed 0 bases from V and 5 bases from J, with 13 bases in between. The CDR3 loop reads CASSQETGRETEAFF. CDR3 nucleotides: TGCGCCAGCAGCCAAGAAACAGGGCGGGAGACTGAAGCTTTCTTT.

The V call is TRBV10-3, the J call TRBJ2-7, with TRBD1 matching over 11 bases. J was trimmed by 7 bases and V by 4 bases; bases with no gene match: 6. The CDR3 has 14 amino acids. Germline lookup yields CDR1 ENHRY and CDR2 SYGVKD. The CDR3 nucleotides read TGTGCCATCAGTGCGGACAGGGGGCTGGGGGAGCAGTACTTC. Translating gives CAISADRGLGEQYF.

The V gene is TRBV29-1, the J gene TRBJ2-2; TRBD1 aligns across 8 bases. The CDR3 has 13 amino acids. Germline CDR1 and CDR2: SQVTM and ANQGSEA. J gave up 5 bases and V 5 bases, and 4 bases lay outside the gene matches. CDR3 region: CSVPDRATGELFF. The CDR3 coding sequence is TGCAGCGTTCCGGACAGGGCGACCGGGGAGCTGTTTTTT.

This clone was detected once. The V and J genes are TRBV7-2 and TRBJ2-2, with D possibly matching TRBD1 (5 bases). CDR1 SGHTA and CDR2 FQGNSA come from the germline V gene. This CDR3 comprises 13 residues. V shed 5 bases and J shed 6 bases, with 10 bases lying between them. The CDR3 region has the DNA TGTGCCAGCAGCAGCAGGGATGCCGGGGAGCTGTTTTTT. Translation gives CASSSRDAGELFF.

The V call is TRBV7-3, the J call TRBJ1-1; D gene uncertain. The CDR3 covers 14 residues. V was cut by 2 bases and J by 1 base, with 8 bases left in between. The germline gives CDR1 SGHTA, CDR2 FQGTGA. The CDR3 coding sequence is TGTGCCAGCAGCTTACTGGGTGGGAACACTGAAGCTTTCTTT. Translation gives CASSLLGGNTEAFF. Using reference TRBV7-3 and TRBJ1-1 for the parts outside the CDR3, the full variable domain is GAGVSQTPSNKVTEKGKYVELRCDPISGHTALYWYRQSLGQGPEFLIYFQGTGAADDSGLPNDRFFAVRPEGSVSTLKIQRTERGDSAVYLCASSLLGGNTEAFFGQGTRLTVV.

J is TRBJ2-7 and V is TRBV5-1; possible D gene TRBD2, 6 bases. Trimming removed 4 bases from V and 3 bases from J, with 17 bases in between. Germline CDR1 and CDR2: SGHRS and YFSETQ. CDR3 size: 15 residues. CDR3 region: CASSPTRGALYEQYF. The CDR3 nucleotides are TGCGCCAGCAGCCCGACTAGAGGGGCGCTCTACGAGCAGTACTTC.

The rearrangement links TRBV5-1 to TRBJ2-2; 7 nucleotides match TRBD2. V shed 2 bases and J 1 base; nucleotides not matched to a gene: 8. Germline V gene data show CDR1 as SGHRS and CDR2 as YFSETQ. The CDR3 covers 17 residues. The CDR3 is CASSFWSVAGNTGELFF. The CDR3 coding sequence is TGCGCCAGCAGCTTCTGGTCGGTAGCGGGGAACACCGGGGAGCTGTTTTTT.

CDR3 residues: CASSLKGGTYEQYF. The DNA for the CDR3 is TGCGCCAGCAGCTTGAAGGGCGGAACCTACGAGCAGTACTTC. V usage is TRBV5-1 and J usage is TRBJ2-7; D is ambiguous. CDR3 size: 14 residues. V was cut by 1 base and J by 2 bases, with 10 bases left in between. Germline V gives CDR1 SGHRS, CDR2 YFSETQ.